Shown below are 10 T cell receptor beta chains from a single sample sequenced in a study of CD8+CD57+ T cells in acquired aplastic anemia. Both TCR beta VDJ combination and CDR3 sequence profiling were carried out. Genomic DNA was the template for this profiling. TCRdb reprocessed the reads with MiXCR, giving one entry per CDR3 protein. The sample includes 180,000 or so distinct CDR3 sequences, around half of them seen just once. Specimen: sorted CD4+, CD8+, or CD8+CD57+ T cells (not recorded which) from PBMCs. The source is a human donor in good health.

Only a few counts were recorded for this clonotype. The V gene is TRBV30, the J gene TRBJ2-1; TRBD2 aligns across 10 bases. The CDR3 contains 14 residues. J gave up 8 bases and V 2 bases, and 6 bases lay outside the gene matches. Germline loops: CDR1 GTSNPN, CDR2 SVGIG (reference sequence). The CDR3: CAWSRVAGGHEQFF. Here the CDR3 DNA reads TGTGCCTGGAGTAGGGTAGCGGGAGGCCATGAGCAGTTCTTC.

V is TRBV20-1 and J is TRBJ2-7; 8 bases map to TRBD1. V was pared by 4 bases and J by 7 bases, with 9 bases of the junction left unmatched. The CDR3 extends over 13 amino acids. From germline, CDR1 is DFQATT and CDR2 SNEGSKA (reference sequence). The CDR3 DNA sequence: TGCAGTGCTAAGTGGACAGGGTTGAATGAGCAGTACTTC. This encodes CSAKWTGLNEQYF.

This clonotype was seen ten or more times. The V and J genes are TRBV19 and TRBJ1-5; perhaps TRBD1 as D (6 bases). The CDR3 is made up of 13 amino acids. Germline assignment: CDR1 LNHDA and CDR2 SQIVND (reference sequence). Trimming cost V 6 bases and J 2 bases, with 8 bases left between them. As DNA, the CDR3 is TGTGCCAGTAGGACAGGAGGCAATCAGCCCCAGCATTTT. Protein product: CASRTGGNQPQHF.

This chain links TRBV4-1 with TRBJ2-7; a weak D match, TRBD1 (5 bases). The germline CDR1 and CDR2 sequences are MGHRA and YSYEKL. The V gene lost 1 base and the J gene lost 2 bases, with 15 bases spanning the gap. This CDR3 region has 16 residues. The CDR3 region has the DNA TGCGCCAGCAGCCAAGGGGGCCCTGCCCGTCCCTACGAGCAGTACTTC. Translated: CASSQGGPARPYEQYF.

As DNA, the CDR3 is TGTGCCAGCAGTAAGGAAGGATACGAGCAGTACTTC. This codes for CASSKEGYEQYF. The genes are TRBV2 and TRBJ2-7, with D unresolved. The V gene lost 5 bases and the J gene lost 4 bases, with 9 bases spanning the gap. Germline CDR1 and CDR2: SNHLY and FYNNEI. This CDR3 contains 12 residues.

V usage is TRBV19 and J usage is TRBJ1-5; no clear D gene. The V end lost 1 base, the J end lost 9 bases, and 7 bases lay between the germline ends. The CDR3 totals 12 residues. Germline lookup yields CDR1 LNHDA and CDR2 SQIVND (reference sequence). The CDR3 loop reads CASSIAKGPQHF. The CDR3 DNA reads TGTGCCAGTAGTATAGCGAAGGGGCCCCAGCATTTT.

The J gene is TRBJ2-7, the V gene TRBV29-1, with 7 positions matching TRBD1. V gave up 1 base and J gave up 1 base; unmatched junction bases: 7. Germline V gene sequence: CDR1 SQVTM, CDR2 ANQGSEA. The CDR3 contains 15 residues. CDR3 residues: CSVEGGTASSYEQYF. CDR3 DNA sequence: TGCAGCGTTGAAGGGGGGACAGCCTCTTCCTACGAGCAGTACTTC.

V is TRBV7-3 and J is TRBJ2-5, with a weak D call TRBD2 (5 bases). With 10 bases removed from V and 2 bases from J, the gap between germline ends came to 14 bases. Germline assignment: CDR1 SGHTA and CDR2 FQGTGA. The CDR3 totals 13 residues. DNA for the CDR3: TGTGCCACCAGTGGTTCGGGGCAAGAGACCCAGTACTTC. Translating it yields CATSGSGQETQYF. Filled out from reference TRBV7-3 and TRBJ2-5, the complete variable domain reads GAGVSQTPSNKVTEKGKYVELRCDPISGHTALYWYRQSLGQGPEFLIYFQGTGAADDSGLPNDRFFAVRPEGSVSTLKIQRTERGDSAVYLCATSGSGQETQYFGPGTRLLVL.

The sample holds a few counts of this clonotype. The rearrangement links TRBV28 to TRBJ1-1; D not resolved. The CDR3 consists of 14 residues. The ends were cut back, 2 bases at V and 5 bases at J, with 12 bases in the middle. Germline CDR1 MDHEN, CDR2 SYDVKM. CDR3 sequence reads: CASSLPRGKTEAFF. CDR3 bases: TGTGCCAGCAGTTTACCGCGAGGGAAGACTGAAGCTTTCTTT.

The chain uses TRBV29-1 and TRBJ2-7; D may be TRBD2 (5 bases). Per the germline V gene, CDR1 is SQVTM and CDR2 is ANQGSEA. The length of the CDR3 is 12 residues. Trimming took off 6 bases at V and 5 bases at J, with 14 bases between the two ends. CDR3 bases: TGCAGCGTGGAGGACGGGGTCCACGAGCAGTACTTC. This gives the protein CSVEDGVHEQYF.